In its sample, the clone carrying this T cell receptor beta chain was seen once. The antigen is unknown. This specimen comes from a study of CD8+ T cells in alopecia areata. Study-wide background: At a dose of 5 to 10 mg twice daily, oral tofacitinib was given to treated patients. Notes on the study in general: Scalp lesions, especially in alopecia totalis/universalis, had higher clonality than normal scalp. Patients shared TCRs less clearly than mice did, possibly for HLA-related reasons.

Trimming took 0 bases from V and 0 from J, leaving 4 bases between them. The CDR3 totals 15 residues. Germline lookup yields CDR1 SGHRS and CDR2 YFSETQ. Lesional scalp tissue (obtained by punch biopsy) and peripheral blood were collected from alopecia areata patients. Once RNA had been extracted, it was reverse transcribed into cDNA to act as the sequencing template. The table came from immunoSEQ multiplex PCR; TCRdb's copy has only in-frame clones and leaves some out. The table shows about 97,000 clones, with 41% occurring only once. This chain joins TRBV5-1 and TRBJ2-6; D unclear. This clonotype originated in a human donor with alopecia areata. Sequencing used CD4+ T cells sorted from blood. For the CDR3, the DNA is TGCGCCAGCAGCTTGGACCACTCTGGGGCCAACGTCCTGACTTTC. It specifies CASSLDHSGANVLTF.